These 2 T cell receptor beta chains came from one sample sequenced in a study of sequential checkpoint blockade in melanoma. Sequencing used immunoSEQ multiplex PCR; TCRdb keeps in-frame clones, though not all of them. Here the sample spans 30,000 to 45,000 clones, about 88% being singletons. Treatment of the sample: randomized to nivolumab then ipilimumab (arm A) or the reverse (arm B). Sequences were derived from CD8+ T cells sorted from blood (inferred from file names), sampled from a patient given nivolumab and ipilimumab in sequence. The origin of the receptors is a human donor with melanoma.

This rearrangement joins TRBV2 to TRBJ2-1, with a tentative D call TRBD2 (5 bases). CDR3 length: 16 amino acids. In germline, CDR1 is SNHLY, CDR2 FYNNEI. Between the trimmed V and J ends, which lost 5 bases and 0 bases, there was a span of 14 bases. The CDR3 region has the DNA TGTGCCAGCAGTTCCCTTCTAGGGAGCTCCTACAATGAGCAGTTCTTC. As protein: CASSSLLGSSYNEQFF.

CDR3: CSVDQVFPQETQYF. The CDR3 DNA reads TGCAGCGTTGACCAGGTTTTCCCACAAGAGACCCAGTACTTC. The chain joins TRBV29-1 to TRBJ2-5, with D unclear. Deletions cut 3 bases from V and 2 bases from J, with 13 bases between. The CDR3 runs to 14 residues. The germline CDR1 and CDR2 sequences are SQVTM and ANQGSEA.